This TCR beta chain was obtained from a study of T cell responses to AZD1222 COVID-19 vaccine. Assay: immunoSEQ multiplex PCR; the TCRdb copy retains only in-frame clones and omits some. The sample lists about 150,000 clones; just over 90% were seen once. As concerns this clone: Its antigen is not identified.

Broader study findings: Donors were mostly white British, more females; clonal diversity possibly underestimated. A reported finding is that nearly half of spike-specific TCRs target unmutated variant regions.

In germline, CDR1 is MNHEY, CDR2 SMNVEV (reference sequence). The trim removed 5 bases at V and 0 bases at J, leaving 4 bases unmatched. The CDR3 totals 16 residues. This clonotype was sampled from an adult in good health. The input for sequencing was peripheral blood, taken on day 0 of MenACWY control vaccination. V is TRBV27 and J is TRBJ2-6; 7 bases line up with TRBD2. The CDR3 DNA reads TGTGCCAGCAGTGGGGGGGTTACCTCTGGGGCCAACGTCCTGACTTTC. Residues: CASSGGVTSGANVLTF. The full variable domain, its missing parts supplied by reference TRBV27 and TRBJ2-6, is EAQVTQNPRYLITVTGKKLTVTCSQNMNHEYMSWYRQDPGLGLRQIYYSMNVEVTDKGDVPEGYKVSRKEKRNFPLILESPSPNQTSLYFCASSGGVTSGANVLTFGAGSRLTVL.